This TCR beta chain was found in a study of blood T cell repertoires in COVID-19. Study-level background: Samples representing acute and convalescent COVID-19 were sourced from the United States, Italy and Spain. The cDNA or gDNA used as material had been derived from T cells, B-cell-depleted T cells, or PBMCs.

The count of this clone is one. J was trimmed by 2 bases and V by 5 bases; bases with no gene match: 6. The CDR3 totals 16 residues. Germline V gene data show CDR1 as SEHNR and CDR2 as FQNEAQ (reference sequence). Original processing methods: How many nucleated cells were present was estimated from reference gene primer amplification. Sequencing used immunoSEQ multiplex PCR; TCRdb keeps in-frame clones, though not all of them. V and J calls and clone size are as listed in that table; D and trimming were resolved from the DNA. The sample yields 30,000 or so clones, around 67% seen once. Sequencing was performed on peripheral blood. The chain links TRBV7-9 to TRBJ2-3; TRBD2 agrees at 11 bases. The receptor comes from a human donor in a cohort sampled during active COVID-19. CDR3 sequence (DNA): TGTGCCAGCAGCATCCGGACTAGCGGGCCCACAGATACGCAGTATTTT. Its protein product is CASSIRTSGPTDTQYF.